This T cell receptor (beta chain) was profiled in a study of cytomegalovirus exposure and HLA in healthy donors. Study findings and constraints: The study recorded 150 to 200 TCR beta chains that were cytomegalovirus-associated. Specific recognition of CMV antigens was confirmed in vitro for a few chains (all CMV-associated).

PCR involved 60 Vbeta and 13 Jbeta primers. Repertoires were generated with immunoSEQ multiplex PCR, while TCRdb's copy carries only in-frame clones and drops some. The data contain 150,000 or so clones, 80% of them singletons. V shed 4 bases and J 4 bases; nucleotides not matched to a gene: 13. Per germline, CDR1 MNHEY and CDR2 SMNVEV (reference sequence). The CDR3 is made up of 17 amino acids. To note about this clone: What it recognizes is unknown.

The chain is built from TRBV27 and TRBJ2-3; TRBD1 matches 8 bases. Sequencing was done on a sample of PBMCs. The sequence came from a woman aged 50 to 60 in good health and CMV-seropositive. The CDR3 spells CASSSPLGQGLSDTQYF. The CDR3 nucleotides are TGTGCCAGCAGTTCTCCTCTCGGACAGGGCCTTTCAGATACGCAGTATTTT.